This entry is about one T cell receptor beta chain. The target of this receptor is not known. No quality values exist for individual bases; no much larger clone is one base distant. In total, roughly 670 healthy bone marrow donors made up the cohort. Cohort members were all nominally healthy when sampled, although unrecorded immune exposures were likely present. The donor tested CMV seronegative, placing the donor among the 350 or so seronegative members of the cohort. A peripheral blood sample was provided by each donor, and peripheral blood mononuclear cells were used for TCR beta sequencing. Genomic DNA extraction from the blood cell samples was performed with the Qiagen DNeasy Blood Extraction Kit. This sample was taken from a study of cytomegalovirus exposure and HLA in healthy donors (dated by TCRdb to 2017 to 2019). Context from the whole study: An earlier analysis of approximately 550 of the donors reported 250 to 300 Gb of sequence data and more than 90 million unique TCR beta sequences from 150 million to 200 million T cells. An earlier analysis of 587 of the donors used high-throughput TCR beta sequencing to judge whether each TCR beta V gene segment behaved as functional or pseudogenic. Of the roughly 390 genotyped donors, 65% to 90% fell in the genetic ancestry cluster associated with self-reported Caucasian donors. A later genetic analysis used genome-wide SNP genotypes for about three fifths of the 666 donors, treating that subset as a discovery cohort. In the later analysis, no new phenotypic data were used to find candidate immune exposures; instead, reliance was placed on TCR beta sequences and their occurrence across donors. Across 300 to 500 genotyped donors of the cohort, an average of roughly 250,000 unique TCR beta nucleotide sequences per donor were sequenced, and approximately 17% of those sequences were non-productive. Because of strong linkage in the cohort, roughly five DR-DQ haplotypes were treated as single units for association and clustering. In a later analysis, previously published TCR beta repertoires from about 670 donors were re-analyzed and high-resolution HLA genotyping was added so that TCR occurrence patterns could be studied. The study combined high-throughput TCR immunosequencing, statistical association of individual TCRs with disease status, and machine learning to predict cytomegalovirus infection status. Along with the approximately 600-subject first cohort, a separate validation cohort of over a hundred different subjects was used. Using immunosequencing, the study profiled T cell repertoires from about 650 subjects and related those repertoires to cytomegalovirus serostatus. The study was designed to test whether signatures of past pathogen exposure could be identified by cataloging public T cell receptors. Donor age, sex, ethnicity and CMV serostatus were compiled together with the repertoire data. Class I and class II HLA loci were covered by the typing at four-digit resolution. The number of donors typed differed by locus, with 629-630 for A, B, C, DRB1 and DQB1, more than 500 for DQA1, about 610 for DPA1, and 450 to 480 for DPB1. All discovery cohort repertoires had been generated on a single sequencing platform. Roughly 300 gigabases of sequencing data and approximately 91 million unique TCR sequences made up an early release that covered approximately 650 HLA-typed donors. General findings and caveats noted by the study authors: In an earlier analysis of more than 450 of the donors, most TCR beta V segments were observed in productive rearrangements about 87% or about 30% of the time, broadly matching IMGT annotations. Presence/absence analyses assumed roughly uniform sequencing depth across donors, an assumption that may not hold. Strong co-occurrence of HLA alleles, especially DR and DQ, made assigning TCR associations to individual alleles difficult. In a later analysis, the rate of TCR association differed among HLA loci, with DRB1 alleles having the most associated TCRs and HLA-C alleles having the fewest. The study gave a list of 150 to 200 TCR beta chains associated with cytomegalovirus. The 87-base-pair reads could not distinguish some IMGT-functional V segments, including TRBV6-2 and TRBV6-3, so those segments were excluded. In a later genetic analysis, fewer N-insertions in productive TCRs were reported among donors in an Asian-associated ancestry cluster than the approximately 630-donor mean. The sequencing pipeline was judged likely to have produced a cluster of highly shared sequence variants as a technical artifact. A later analysis associated 17,000 or so TCR beta sequences with specific HLA alleles at a false discovery rate of 0.05. Because counts were too low, roughly 16 rarely observed V segments, including chromosome 9 orphons, were left out of the earlier analysis of approximately 500 of the donors. Correlated functional status among segregating V segments might reflect linkage disequilibrium, but an unknown experimental factor could not be ruled out. Because some donors lacked HLA typing at each locus, the association tests relied only on the typed subset. A further reported finding was that TCR beta sequences accurately predicted the HLA-A and HLA-B alleles for most subjects in the first cohort. CMV serostatus was the only immune exposure information available for the cohort. This cohort had only TCR beta chains sequenced, and the lack of alpha or paired-chain data limited which features could be detected. According to a later analysis, most CMV-associated TCR beta chains appeared to be HLA-restricted, and the HLA associations seemed to be driven largely by CMV exposure. In a later genetic analysis, a missense DCLRE1C variant was associated with V-gene and J-gene trimming of TCR beta chains, and the association was replicated in an independent cohort. It was suggested by the authors that the approach could potentially be generalized to other disease states and immunological phenotypes. Three of the identified cytomegalovirus-associated TCR beta chains were confirmed in vitro to be specific for cytomegalovirus antigens. The classifier was reported to diagnose cytomegalovirus status with high specificity and sensitivity in both the original cohort and the validation cohort. Most TCR sequences were seen in very few donors, while some public TCRs were found in many individuals. In a later analysis, HLA-associated TCR beta chains showed more clonal expansion and lower generation probabilities than non-associated chains that were equally common. Several of the top co-occurrence clusters appeared to be linked to parvovirus B19, influenza, CMV and Epstein-Barr virus, according to a later analysis.

At the junction V is shortened by 4 bases and J by 4 bases, with 11 bases in between. Looking up the germline V gene yields CDR1 SNHLY and CDR2 FYNNEI. From the cysteine up to the phenylalanine, the CDR3 has a length of 13 residues. Only the CDR3 part of the read is kept: 39 bases, read in frame from the first base. Library creation used the immunoSEQ multiplex PCR assay. For the multiplex PCR, a mixture combining 60 forward primers for TCR Vbeta segments and 13 reverse primers for TCR Jbeta segments was used. A multiplex PCR assay on genomic DNA amplified the CDR3 region of rearranged TCR beta genes. The amplified TCR beta libraries were sequenced on the Illumina HiSeq System as 87-base-pair reads. Turning to the authors' computational methods: A later analysis tallied 75 million to 95 million unique TCR beta chains across the 700 or so repertoires, and approximately 12 million of those chains were shared by two or more donors. A nearest-neighbor algorithm error-corrected the raw reads and collapsed the reads into unique sequences, merging closely related sequences to remove PCR and sequencing errors. Alignment of CDR3 sequences to IMGT reference sequences was used to assign V, D and J gene segments. Each retained sequence needed at least a six-nucleotide match to both a V gene segment and a J gene segment. A rearrangement was called productive if the CDR3 had no stop codons and remained in frame with V and J, and every other rearrangement was called non-productive. CDR3 was defined by IMGT convention, running from the second conserved V-encoded cysteine to the conserved J-encoded phenylalanine. Sequences without an unambiguous match to a single V gene segment were excluded from the earlier analysis of 450 to 750 of the donors. An earlier analysis of fewer than 650 of the donors classified V segments as functional when productive rearrangements were above 56.7% and as segregating when the standard deviation between donors was above 5%. To diagnose cytomegalovirus status from the catalog of TCR beta chain sequences, a statistical classification framework was built. A later analysis assigned V and J genes by comparing TCR nucleotide sequences with IMGT/GENE-DB human TR gene sequences. A later analysis assigned CDR3 sequences and most-parsimonious VDJ recombination scenarios with the TCRdist pipeline. In a later analysis, every TCR beta chain was defined by the combination of its CDR3 amino acid sequence and its V-gene family, and reads without a unique V-gene family were dropped. To address suspected cross-contamination and a sequencing artifact, a later analysis removed 592 highly shared, low-generation-probability nucleotide sequences. For each public chain, a later analysis derived a clonal expansion index from normalized ranks of inferred template counts within each repertoire. In a later analysis, generation probabilities were computed with a VDJ recombination model fitted to out-of-frame rearrangements, and the resulting probabilities were checked against IGoR. Hypergeometric tests were used in a later analysis to score TCR-TCR, TCR-HLA and TCR-CMV co-occurrence, with a repertoire-size bias correction applied to the TCR pairs. False discovery rates were estimated in a later analysis by permuting HLA or CMV assignments 20 times. A later analysis grouped co-occurring TCRs with DBSCAN, adding TCRdist sequence similarity when clustering within HLA-allele-positive subsets. Repertoires with fewer than 30,000 or more than 120,000 public chains were left out of co-occurrence clustering, as were five repertoires with anomalous nucleotide sharing. Imported from immuneACCESS, the table was reduced by TCRdb to in-frame sequences with V and J called. These copies leave out some clones; in studies compared against another copy, an unresolved V gene accounts for under half, and the cause of the remainder is not known. The DNA gave D and trimming, while V, J and clone size come from that table. The sample table contains more than 45,000 clones; only one count was recorded for over 80% of them. 1.5% to 2% of the sample is in the top ten clones.

The sequence links TRBV2 to TRBJ2-7; the D gene is possibly TRBD2, with 5 bases matching. The receptor was derived from a man in his thirties or forties in good health and CMV-seronegative. The sequencing input was PBMCs. The CDR3 region has the sequence CASSVLTGYEQYF. The nucleotide sequence is given as TGTGCCAGCAGTGTCTTGACGGGGTACGAGCAGTACTTC.